The 25 T cell receptor beta chains in this list originate from one sample, sequenced in a study of cytomegalovirus exposure and HLA in healthy donors. PCR primers comprised 60 Vbeta and 13 Jbeta primers. TCRdb's table, derived via immunoSEQ multiplex PCR, lists solely in-frame clones and lacks some. The table has some 190,000 clones, roughly 90% seen once. Sequenced sample: PBMCs. The receptors were sampled from a boy younger than 10 in good health and CMV-seronegative.

The chain couples TRBV6-1 to TRBJ2-3; the match to TRBD2 covers 11 bases. The CDR3 runs to 15 residues. Germline trimming cut 4 bases from V and 5 bases from J; bases unmatched to any gene: 5. Per germline, CDR1 MNHNS and CDR2 SASEGT. The CDR3 sequence is CASSGTSGSLDTQYF. CDR3 nucleotides: TGTGCCAGCAGTGGGACTAGCGGGTCCCTAGATACGCAGTATTTT.

The chain recombines TRBV7-3 with TRBJ2-2, with 10 bases identical to TRBD2. After removal of 5 bases from V and 3 bases from J, the junction contained 3 bases not matched to a gene. Germline V gives CDR1 SGHTA, CDR2 FQGTGA. This CDR3 has 15 amino acids. CDR3 amino acids: CASSRGLADTGELFF. The CDR3, as DNA: TGTGCCAGCAGCCGTGGACTAGCGGACACCGGGGAGCTGTTTTTT.

V usage is TRBV6-4 and J usage is TRBJ2-1, with 9 bases matching TRBD1. The V gene's germline CDR1 is MRHNA and CDR2 SNTAGT. Germline trimming cut 6 bases from V and 6 bases from J; bases unmatched to any gene: 12. The CDR3 loop spans 16 amino acids. The CDR3 DNA is TGTGCCAGCAGCCGGGAAGGGACAGGGAAACTCAATGAGCAGTTCTTC. Translation gives CASSREGTGKLNEQFF.

This rearrangement joins TRBV27 to TRBJ1-2, with D unresolved. Trimming pared 0 bases from V and 0 bases from J, leaving 8 bases between. This CDR3 has 15 residues. The germline V gene encodes CDR1 MNHEY and CDR2 SMNVEV (reference sequence). The CDR3 coding sequence is TGTGCCAGCAGTTTATCAGCAGGATCTAACTATGGCTACACCTTC. It translates to CASSLSAGSNYGYTF.

The count of this clone is one. This rearrangement joins TRBV9 to TRBJ1-1; D call uncertain. This CDR3 has 13 amino acids. The germline V gene has CDR1 SGDLS and CDR2 YYNGEE. Trimming shortened V by 4 bases and J by 6 bases, and 13 bases separated the two germline ends. The CDR3 nucleotides read TGTGCCAGCAGCCCCCCCTACAGTCCTGAAGCTTTCTTT. Translation gives CASSPPYSPEAFF. Together with reference TRBV9 and TRBJ1-1, the CDR3 gives the full variable domain: DSGVTQTPKHLITATGQRVTLRCSPRSGDLSVYWYQQSLDQGLQFLIQYYNGEERAKGNILERFSAQQFPDLHSELNLSSLELGDSALYFCASSPPYSPEAFFGQGTRLTVV.

The chain couples TRBV5-1 to TRBJ1-4; TRBD1 might be the D (5 bases). The CDR3 is 14 amino acids. Per germline, CDR1 SGHRS and CDR2 YFSETQ. Trimming left V 4 bases short and J 4 bases short, with 11 bases between. The CDR3 DNA reads as TGCGCCAGCAGCGACGACAGAAATAATGAAAAACTGTTTTTT. Its translation: CASSDDRNNEKLFF.

The V call is TRBV19, the J call TRBJ2-7, with 7 nucleotides matching TRBD2. Germline trimming cut 9 bases from V and 0 bases from J; bases unmatched to any gene: 8. The CDR3 spans 14 residues. In germline, CDR1 is LNHDA, CDR2 SQIVND (reference sequence). The CDR3 nucleotides are TGTGCCAGCAGGAGCGGGACCCCCTCCTACGAGCAGTACTTC. Its protein is CASRSGTPSYEQYF. The full variable domain, its missing parts supplied by reference TRBV19 and TRBJ2-7, is DGGITQSPKYLFRKEGQNVTLSCEQNLNHDAMYWYRQDPGQGLRLIYYSQIVNDFQKGDIAEGYSVSREKKESFPLTVTSAQKNPTAFYLCASRSGTPSYEQYFGPGTRLTVT.

The chain uses TRBV9 and TRBJ2-5; possibly TRBD1 for D (5 bases). CDR1 and CDR2 (germline): SGDLS, YYNGEE. V shed 0 bases and J shed 2 bases, with 8 bases lying between them. The CDR3 runs to 14 residues. The CDR3 sequence: CASSVAGAQETQYF. The CDR3, as DNA: TGTGCCAGCAGCGTAGCTGGGGCGCAAGAGACCCAGTACTTC.

The rearrangement uses TRBV5-4 and TRBJ2-3, with 7 bases fitting TRBD2. CDR1 and CDR2 from the germline V gene are SGHNT and YYREEE (reference sequence). This CDR3 contains 15 residues. V lost 1 base and J lost 1; bases outside the gene matches: 3. The CDR3 sequence is CASSLSAGGTDTQYF. The CDR3 DNA reads as TGTGCCAGCAGCTTGTCGGCGGGGGGCACAGATACGCAGTATTTT.

The V gene is TRBV27, the J gene TRBJ2-7; 8 nucleotides line up with TRBD1. Trimming removed 4 bases from V and 2 bases from J; junction bases left unmatched: 10. Germline V lookup: CDR1 MNHEY, CDR2 SMNVEV (reference sequence). The CDR3 runs 16 residues. CDR3 in DNA: TGTGCCAGCAGTTATCTGCGGACAGGGAATGCCTACGAGCAGTACTTC. Amino acid sequence: CASSYLRTGNAYEQYF.

This chain uses TRBV5-1 with TRBJ2-3, with D perhaps TRBD1 (5 bases). CDR3 size: 13 residues. V gave up 1 base and J gave up 3 bases, with 6 bases separating them. Germline CDR1 and CDR2: SGHRS and YFSETQ. The CDR3 DNA sequence: TGCGCCAGCAGCTTGAGGGGTACAGATACGCAGTATTTT. Its protein is CASSLRGTDTQYF.

The chain couples TRBV27 to TRBJ2-7, with D perhaps matching TRBD2 (7 bases). Germline CDR1 is MNHEY and CDR2 is SMNVEV (reference sequence). Trimming left V 2 bases short and J 4 bases short, with 12 bases between. The CDR3 extends over 14 amino acids. The CDR3 loop reads CASSLDGGAYEQYF. The CDR3 nucleotides are TGTGCCAGCAGTTTAGATGGGGGGGCTTACGAGCAGTACTTC.

The chain is built from TRBV4-1 and TRBJ2-3, with 8 bases matching TRBD2. The CDR3 sequence is 15 residues long. Germline assignment: CDR1 MGHRA and CDR2 YSYEKL. The junction had 3 bases not matched to a gene; V was cut back by 1 base and J by 3 bases. CDR3 sequence reads: CASSQVRGGTDTQYF. CDR3 sequence (DNA): TGCGCCAGCAGCCAAGTACGGGGGGGAACAGATACGCAGTATTTT.

This clone was counted a single time. The V gene is TRBV9, the J gene TRBJ2-1; 8 bases align to TRBD1. Per germline, CDR1 SGDLS and CDR2 YYNGEE. J gave up 8 bases and V 4 bases, and 11 bases lay outside the gene matches. This CDR3 spans 15 amino acids. The CDR3: CASSNSGTGFHEQFF. The CDR3 DNA sequence: TGTGCCAGCAGCAACTCCGGGACAGGTTTCCATGAGCAGTTCTTC.

The CDR3 coding sequence is TGTGCCAGCAGCTACCGGGACAGGGGTTTCGGGGAGCTGTTTTTT. Residues: CASSYRDRGFGELFF. The gene calls are TRBV5-6 and TRBJ2-2; 10 nucleotides match TRBD1. The junction had 6 bases not matched to a gene; V was cut back by 3 bases and J by 7 bases. CDR3 length: 15 amino acids. Germline V CDR1 and CDR2: SGHDT, YYEEEE.

This chain joins TRBV27 and TRBJ2-2; 7 bases are shared with TRBD2. The junction had 4 bases not matched to a gene; V was cut back by 5 bases and J by 4 bases. Germline V lookup: CDR1 MNHEY, CDR2 SMNVEV (reference sequence). The CDR3 length is 14 residues. In DNA form, the CDR3 reads TGTGCCAGCAGTACACGACTAGCCACCGGGGAGCTGTTTTTT. Translation gives CASSTRLATGELFF.

This chain joins TRBV2 and TRBJ2-7; D call uncertain. CDR1 and CDR2 (germline): SNHLY, FYNNEI. This CDR3 comprises 14 residues. The V and J ends lost 3 bases and 9 bases respectively, with 18 bases between them. The CDR3 loop reads CASSESGVNSWQYF. CDR3 DNA sequence: TGTGCCAGCAGTGAGTCAGGCGTCAATAGTTGGCAGTACTTC.

This clone showed up just once. The chain has TRBV7-7 and TRBJ1-6, with a weak D call TRBD1 (6 bases). The V and J ends lost 2 bases and 0 bases respectively, with 26 bases between them. CDR1 and CDR2 (germline): SSHAT, FNYEAQ (reference sequence). The CDR3 is 22 residues long. The CDR3 DNA follows: TGTGCCAGCAGCTTAAGAGGGGGGGGGCCGGAATCCTGGAGCTCCTATAATTCACCCCTCCACTTT. It encodes CASSLRGGGPESWSSYNSPLHF.

The chain links TRBV10-3 to TRBJ1-1, with a weak D call TRBD1 (6 bases). The CDR3 totals 12 residues. V lost 10 bases to trimming and J lost 4 bases, with 13 bases between them. Per germline, CDR1 ENHRY and CDR2 SYGVKD. This CDR3 is CASNREGTEAFF. CDR3 sequence (DNA): TGTGCCAGCAACAGGGAGGGCACTGAAGCTTTCTTT.

This rearrangement joins TRBV2 to TRBJ1-3, with D unclear. Germline CDR1 is SNHLY and CDR2 is FYNNEI. The CDR3 has 13 residues. Deletions cut 6 bases from V and 0 bases from J, with 6 bases between. The CDR3, as DNA: TGTGCCAGCAGAAGAGGCTCTGGAAACACCATATATTTT. Amino acid sequence: CASRRGSGNTIYF.

The V gene is TRBV23-1, the J gene TRBJ2-7; tentatively, D is TRBD1 (6 bases). Being an ORF, TRBV23-1 has a function that is uncertain. V was pared by 3 bases and J by 3 bases, with 9 bases between. This CDR3 is 13 amino acids long. Here the CDR3 reads CASSHAGVYEQYF. Here the CDR3 DNA reads TGCGCCAGCAGTCACGCAGGGGTCTACGAGCAGTACTTC.

J is TRBJ2-7 and V is TRBV7-2, with 16 bases aligning to TRBD2. Per the germline V gene, CDR1 is SGHTA and CDR2 is FQGNSA. V gave up 5 bases and J gave up 5 bases; unmatched junction bases: 15. CDR3 length: 19 residues. The CDR3 bases are TGTGCCAGCAGCGCACAGCCGGGACTAGCGGGGGGGCCTTCCCACGAGCAGTACTTC. This gives the protein CASSAQPGLAGGPSHEQYF.

V usage is TRBV5-1 and J usage is TRBJ2-2, with 9 nucleotides matching TRBD2. The CDR3 runs 18 residues. CDR1 and CDR2 from the germline V gene are SGHRS and YFSETQ. Trimming took 4 bases from V and 2 from J; bases not matched to a gene: 12. CDR3: CASSPYPSSGINTGELFF. The CDR3, as DNA: TGCGCCAGCAGCCCCTACCCCTCTAGCGGGATTAACACCGGGGAGCTGTTTTTT. Variable domain in full (rest from reference TRBV5-1 and TRBJ2-2): KAGVTQTPRYLIKTRGQQVTLSCSPISGHRSVSWYQQTPGQGLQFLFEYFSETQRNKGNFPGRFSGRQFSNSRSEMNVSTLELGDSALYLCASSPYPSSGINTGELFFGEGSRLTVL.

The chain employs TRBV29-1 and TRBJ1-1; 9 nucleotides agree with TRBD1. CDR3 length: 14 residues. In germline, CDR1 is SQVTM, CDR2 ANQGSEA. J lost 3 bases, V lost 2 bases, and 4 bases had no gene match. Here the CDR3 DNA reads TGCAGCGTTGAATTACAGGGGGCCGACACTGAAGCTTTCTTT. Its translation: CSVELQGADTEAFF. Full variable domain (rest looked up from reference TRBV29-1 and TRBJ1-1): SAVISQKPSRDICQRGTSLTIQCQVDSQVTMMFWYRQQPGQSLTLIATANQGSEATYESGFVIDKFPISRPNLTFSTLTVSNMSPEDSSIYLCSVELQGADTEAFFGQGTRLTVV.

This chain links TRBV18 with TRBJ2-3, with D maybe TRBD2 (5 bases). The CDR3 totals 16 residues. The V and J ends lost 0 bases and 1 base respectively, with 11 bases between them. The germline CDR1 and CDR2 sequences are KGHSH and LQKENI. The CDR3 is CASSPPAGLGTDTQYF. The CDR3 DNA sequence: TGTGCCAGCTCACCACCGGCAGGACTCGGCACAGATACGCAGTATTTT.